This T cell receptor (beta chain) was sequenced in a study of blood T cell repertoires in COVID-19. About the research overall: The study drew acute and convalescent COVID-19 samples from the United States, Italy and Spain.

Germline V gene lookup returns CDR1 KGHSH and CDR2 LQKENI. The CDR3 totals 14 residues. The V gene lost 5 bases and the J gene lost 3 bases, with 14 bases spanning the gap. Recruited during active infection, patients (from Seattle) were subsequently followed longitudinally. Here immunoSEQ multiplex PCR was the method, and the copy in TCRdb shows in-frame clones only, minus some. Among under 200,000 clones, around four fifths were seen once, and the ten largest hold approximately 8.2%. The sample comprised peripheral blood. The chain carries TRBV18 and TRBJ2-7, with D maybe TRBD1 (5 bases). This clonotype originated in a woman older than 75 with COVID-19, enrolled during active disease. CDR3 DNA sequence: TGTGCCAGCTCAGACAGTTCAGGGCTCTACGAGCAGTACTTC. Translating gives CASSDSSGLYEQYF.